A single sample is the source of the 21 T cell receptor beta chains below, sequenced in a study of T cell repertoires in cytomegalovirus infection. No antigens are known for them. TCRdb recomputed calls from the reads with MiXCR, one row per CDR3 protein. The sample has about 900,000 distinct CDR3 sequences, around 32% seen once. The sample in question was cultured CD8+ T cells from PBMCs, obtained from culture after CMV antigen stimulation. Receptor source: a human donor in good health (CMV status not recorded). Some clones in this sample may be carry-over from other donors' samples.

In its sample, this clonotype was seen a few times. The chain is built from TRBV7-9 and TRBJ2-2; D is uncertain. The CDR3 has 12 residues. Looked up from germline, CDR1 is SEHNR and CDR2 is FQNEAQ (reference sequence). Trimming took 6 bases from V and 12 from J, leaving 14 bases between them. The chain's CDR3 is CASSQAGEKLFF. The CDR3 bases are TGTGCCAGCAGTCAAGCCGGAGAAAAGCTGTTTTTT. Based on the CDR3 plus reference TRBV7-9 and TRBJ2-2, the full variable domain is DTGVSQNPRHKITKRGQNVTFRCDPISEHNRLYWYRQTLGQGPEFLTYFQNEAQLEKSRLLSDRFSAERPKGSFSTLEIQRTEQGDSAMYLCASSQAGEKLFFGEGSRLTVL.

This clonotype was seen a few times. The V call is TRBV4-1, the J call TRBJ2-1; tentative D call: TRBD1 (5 bases). Trimming removed 0 bases from V and 3 bases from J, with 18 bases in between. This CDR3 is built from 18 residues. CDR1 and CDR2 (germline): MGHRA, YSYEKL. The CDR3, as DNA: TGCGCCAGCAGCCAAGATCTCATAGGGGCGTCGGGCTACAATGAGCAGTTCTTC. Translated: CASSQDLIGASGYNEQFF.

This clonotype was recorded a few times. The CDR3 loop is CASSLRQGRRVYEQYF. For the CDR3, the DNA is TGCGCCAGCAGCCTTAGGCAGGGACGTCGCGTTTACGAGCAGTACTTC. The J gene is TRBJ2-7, the V gene TRBV5-1; the D call may be TRBD1 or TRBD2 (5 bases each). V gave up 4 bases and J gave up 4 bases, with 21 bases separating them. The CDR3 has 16 amino acids. Germline V gives CDR1 SGHRS, CDR2 YFSETQ.

This rearrangement joins TRBV12-3 or TRBV12-4 to TRBJ2-3, with TRBD2 identical over 9 bases. The CDR3 is 15 amino acids. With 6 bases clipped from V and 7 bases from J, the junction kept 11 bases outside the gene matches. CDR3: CASSPFLAGSYTQYF. The CDR3 DNA reads TGTGCCAGCAGCCCTTTCCTAGCGGGGAGTTATACGCAGTATTTT.

Comment on this clonotype: A much larger clone differs from this one at a single base, so this may be a read error. This rearrangement joins TRBV7-6 to TRBJ2-3; D call uncertain. The CDR3 spans 14 residues. The germline CDR1 and CDR2 sequences are SGHVS and FNYEAQ. The CDR3 DNA is TGTGCCAACAGCTCCCGAATGGGCCCAGATACGCAGTATTTT. It specifies CANSSRMGPDTQYF. The full variable domain, rest sourced from reference TRBV7-6 and TRBJ2-3, is GAGVSQSPRYKVTKRGQDVALRCDPISGHVSLYWYRQALGQGPEFLTYFNYEAQQDKSGLPNDRFSAERPEGSISTLTIQRTEQRDSAMYRCANSSRMGPDTQYFGPGTRLTVL.

This clonotype showed up just a few times. The chain is built from TRBV4-3 and TRBJ2-1; D gene ambiguous. Germline V gives CDR1 LGHNA, CDR2 YSLEER. This CDR3 contains 16 residues. Trimming took 0 bases from V and 3 from J, leaving 12 bases between them. The CDR3 sequence is CASSQDFPQLYNEQFF. The CDR3 DNA follows: TGCGCCAGCAGCCAAGATTTTCCACAACTCTACAATGAGCAGTTCTTC.

This clonotype was observed many times. In DNA form, the CDR3 reads TGTGCCATCAGTGACCAGACTAGCGGTAGCACAGATACGCAGTATTTT. Its protein is CAISDQTSGSTDTQYF. The rearrangement uses TRBV10-3 and TRBJ2-3, with 9 bases matching TRBD2. V lost 3 bases, J lost 0 bases, and 4 bases stayed unmatched. CDR3 length equals 16 residues. Germline CDR1 ENHRY, CDR2 SYGVKD.

This clonotype was counted at least ten times. J is TRBJ2-1 and V is TRBV7-2, with D possibly being TRBD1 (5 bases). Trimming took 5 bases from V and 1 from J, leaving 18 bases between them. The length of the CDR3 is 17 residues. Per the germline V gene, CDR1 is SGHTA and CDR2 is FQGNSA. CDR3 DNA sequence: TGTGCCAGCAGCCCACAGGTTGGGGTGTCGTCCTACAATGAGCAGTTCTTC. Its translation: CASSPQVGVSSYNEQFF.

This chain links TRBV20-1 with TRBJ1-1; a weak D match, TRBD1 (5 bases). The germline V and J ends were trimmed by 0 bases and 0 bases, with 17 bases remaining between them. This CDR3 spans 17 amino acids. Germline V CDR1 and CDR2: DFQATT, SNEGSKA (reference sequence). In nucleotides, the CDR3 is TGCAGTGCTAGAGATACAGGAACGGCCTCGGTGAACACTGAAGCTTTCTTT. Protein product: CSARDTGTASVNTEAFF.

The chain joins TRBV7-9 to TRBJ2-4; D might be TRBD1 (6 bases). The CDR3 consists of 17 residues. Germline CDR1 SEHNR, CDR2 FQNEAQ (reference sequence). Trimming cost V 2 bases and J 1 base, with 15 bases left between them. DNA of the CDR3: TGTGCCAGCAGCTTACCCGGACAGATCTCCGCCAAAAACATTCAGTACTTC. It codes for CASSLPGQISAKNIQYF.

This clonotype occurred many times. The CDR3, as DNA: TGTGCCAGCAGCCAAGAGATACAGGGGGCAAAGGCTGAAGCTTTCTTT. Translation gives CASSQEIQGAKAEAFF. The genes are TRBV7-9 and TRBJ1-1; TRBD1 matches 9 bases. The junction had 13 bases not matched to a gene; V was cut back by 5 bases and J by 6 bases. The CDR3 length is 16 residues. Germline CDR1 SEHNR, CDR2 FQNEAQ (reference sequence).

This clonotype was seen more than once but under ten times. The chain couples TRBV7-6 to TRBJ2-1, with a weak D call TRBD1 (5 bases). V lost 2 bases and J 3 bases, leaving 11 bases between the germline ends. The CDR3 sequence is 15 residues long. CDR1 is SGHVS and CDR2 is FNYEAQ in the germline V gene. The CDR3 nucleotides read TGTGCCAGCAGCTTAATTACAGGTTACTACAATGAGCAGTTCTTC. Protein: CASSLITGYYNEQFF.

The genes are TRBV2 and TRBJ1-1, with no clear D. Germline-derived CDR1 and CDR2 are SNHLY and FYNNEI. With 3 bases removed from V and 6 bases from J, the gap between germline ends came to 8 bases. The length of the CDR3 is 12 residues. The CDR3 protein is CASSDMGAEAFF. The CDR3 DNA sequence: TGTGCCAGCAGTGACATGGGTGCTGAAGCTTTCTTT.

This clonotype has more than one count but fewer than ten. The rearrangement uses TRBV7-8 and TRBJ1-2, with TRBD1 identical over 7 bases. Losses at the gene ends were 1 base for V and 6 bases for J; bases not matched to a gene: 8. The germline V gene has CDR1 SGHVS and CDR2 FQNEAQ. The length of the CDR3 is 15 residues. The CDR3 here is CASSLGSPGGHGYTF. DNA of the CDR3: TGTGCCAGCAGCTTAGGATCGCCAGGGGGGCATGGCTACACCTTC.

A note on this clonotype: A much more abundant neighbour one base away suggests this may be a read error. This chain connects TRBV7-8 to TRBJ1-5; the D gene is possibly TRBD1 (5 bases). Germline values: CDR1 SGHVS, CDR2 FQNEAQ. CDR3 length: 16 residues. The DNA of the CDR3 is TGTGCCGGCAGCCCCCACCCCCCAGGGAGGATTGAGCCCCAGCATTTT. Amino acid sequence: CAGSPHPPGRIEPQHF.

This clonotype was detected many times. J is TRBJ2-7 and V is TRBV7-2, with D perhaps TRBD2 (6 bases). Trimming stripped 5 bases from V and 3 bases from J, with 11 bases between. The CDR3 has 13 residues. Germline values: CDR1 SGHTA, CDR2 FQGNSA. The CDR3 sequence: CASSPGRVYEQYV. CDR3 coding DNA: TGTGCCAGCAGCCCCGGGAGAGTCTACGAGCAGTACGTC.

The genes are TRBV6-2 or TRBV6-3 and TRBJ2-7; 8 nucleotides align to TRBD1. The V gene's germline CDR1 is MNHEY and CDR2 SVGEGT. The CDR3 totals 14 residues. V gave up 6 bases and J gave up 3 bases; unmatched junction bases: 7. In DNA form, the CDR3 reads TGTGCCAGCAGAGGGGACAGGAGCTACTACGAGCAGTACGTC. Translated: CASRGDRSYYEQYV.

This clonotype occurred a few times. The chain employs TRBV6-1 and TRBJ2-5; unclear D gene. This CDR3 is built from 15 residues. Trimming removed 2 bases at V and 5 bases at J, with 15 bases between. CDR1 MNHNS and CDR2 SASEGT come from the germline V gene. CDR3 amino acids: CASSEPSSASETQYF. In nucleotides, the CDR3 is TGTGCCAGCAGTGAACCCTCGTCCGCGTCGGAGACCCAGTACTTC.

The chain is built from TRBV7-9 and TRBJ2-1; D may match TRBD1 or TRBD2 (5 bases each). Per the germline V gene, CDR1 is SEHNR and CDR2 is FQNEAQ (reference sequence). Trimming shortened V by 0 bases and J by 8 bases, and 8 bases separated the two germline ends. The CDR3 has 13 residues. The CDR3 region has the DNA TGTGCCAGCAGCTTAGCGGGGCGGGATGAGCAGTTCTTC. This translates into CASSLAGRDEQFF. Supplemented by reference TRBV7-9 and TRBJ2-1, the full variable domain reads DTGVSQNPRHKITKRGQNVTFRCDPISEHNRLYWYRQTLGQGPEFLTYFQNEAQLEKSRLLSDRFSAERPKGSFSTLEIQRTEQGDSAMYLCASSLAGRDEQFFGPGTRLTVL.

V and J are TRBV6-5 and TRBJ1-1; D is unresolved. The CDR3 covers 13 residues. Germline-derived CDR1 and CDR2 are MNHEY and SVGAGI. V lost 2 bases and J lost 3, with 7 bases in between. CDR3 in amino acids: CASSYRVHTEAFF. In DNA form, the CDR3 reads TGTGCCAGCAGTTACAGGGTTCACACTGAAGCTTTCTTT.

V usage is TRBV12-3 or TRBV12-4 and J usage is TRBJ2-6, with D tentatively TRBD1 or TRBD2 (5 bases each). V gave up 5 bases and J gave up 0 bases, with 14 bases separating them. The CDR3 length is 17 residues. This CDR3 reads CASSLRDPSSGANVLTF. The CDR3 coding sequence is TGTGCCAGCAGTCTCCGGGACCCTAGCTCTGGGGCCAACGTCCTGACTTTC.